This paragraph covers one TCR beta chain sequence. The data belong to a study of cytomegalovirus exposure and HLA in healthy donors. This CDR3 has 13 residues. V gave up 5 bases and J gave up 5 bases, with 12 bases separating them. Germline CDR1 and CDR2: MNHEY and SVGAGI. The data were produced by immunoSEQ multiplex PCR, yet TCRdb's version contains in-frame clones alone and is incomplete. This table holds hundreds of thousands of clones, around 86% found once. This sequence joins TRBV6-5 and TRBJ1-1, with a weak D call TRBD1 (5 bases). The source of this sequence is a woman in her 30s in good health and CMV-seropositive. Specimen: PBMCs. CDR3 nucleotide sequence: TGTGCCAGCAGTGGGGGGGGGAGAACTGAAGCTTTCTTT. It is translated as CASSGGGRTEAFF.